This TCR beta chain came from a study of response to subunit inactivated influenza vaccine (dated by TCRdb to 2017 to 2018). A note on the overall study: To follow how T cells responded to a trivalent subunit inactivated influenza vaccine, the researchers relied on deep quantitative profiling of the T cell receptor repertoire.

The library was produced with RT-PCR. This sample was sequenced with an Illumina HiSeq 2500. TCRdb passed the public sequencing reads through fastp at Q25 and MiXCR, retaining productive beta sequences. Every CDR3 protein is listed once, alongside the most common genes and DNA of its rows. This sample comprises approximately 310,000 distinct CDR3 sequences, about a fifth of them detected only once. The ten largest clones add up to about 9.4% of the sample. Points the paper makes about the study in general: It was suggested by the authors that each seasonal influenza vaccination may recruit only a limited number of new T cells.

The CDR3 spans 13 residues, from the cysteine through the phenylalanine. Only the CDR3 DNA is retained, 39 bases long and in frame from the first base. From a lookup of the germline V gene (reference sequence), CDR1 and CDR2 are SEHNR and FQNEAQ. V loses 8 bases, J loses 3 bases, and the germline ends lie 10 bases apart. Of note for this clonotype: This clone's antigen is unknown. Per-nucleotide qualities are absent, and no much larger clonotype sits a single base away.

The source is a man in his fifties or sixties who received an inactivated influenza vaccine. Donor details come from another sample of the same person, matched by shared clones. Here the chain combines TRBV7-9 and TRBJ1-4; no D gene is confidently identified. Specimen: PBMCs from blood, collected roughly 20 months after vaccination. The CDR3 has the sequence CASVAEANEKLFF. The sequenced DNA is TGTGCCAGCGTCGCAGAAGCTAATGAAAAACTGTTTTTT.